One sample yielded the 28 T cell receptor beta chains listed below, sequenced in a study of OX40 agonist ivuxolimab in advanced cancers. The library came from the immunoSEQ multiplex PCR assay. TCRdb retrieved this table from immuneACCESS and kept in-frame rearrangements only. Not all clones are present; in checked studies, unresolved V genes account for under half, and no reason is known for the remainder. In this sample the table shows 9,500 to 15,000 clones, approximately 78% of which occur a single time. About 14% of the sample is in the top ten clones. The source material was CD4+ or CD8+ T cells sorted from blood, sampled in a trial of the OX40 agonist ivuxolimab. These receptors all come from an adult with an advanced solid tumor such as melanoma, head and neck, liver or kidney cancer.

About this clone: At one end, the junction sequence differs from germline, possibly due to a read error. The gene calls are TRBV7-7 and TRBJ2-3; the D gene is possibly TRBD2 (6 bases). The CDR3 is 16 residues long. The germline V gene has CDR1 SSHAT and CDR2 FNYEAQ (reference sequence). The CDR3 loop reads CASSPRTAGSTDTQYF. The CDR3, as DNA: TGTGCTAGCAGCCCCCGTACTGCGGGAAGCACAGATACGCAGTATTTT.

This chain links TRBV4-1 with TRBJ1-1; D unclear. Germline lookup yields CDR1 MGHRA and CDR2 YSYEKL. V lost 3 bases and J lost 1, with 0 bases in between. CDR3 length: 11 amino acids. Written as DNA, the CDR3 is TGCGCCAGCAGCCAGAACACTGAAGCTTTCTTT. Amino acids: CASSQNTEAFF.

The V and J genes are TRBV6-5 and TRBJ2-1; perhaps TRBD2 as D (5 bases). From germline, CDR1 is MNHEY and CDR2 SVGAGI. V was shortened by 5 bases and J by 4 bases, with 15 bases between the two germline ends. The CDR3 is 15 residues long. The CDR3 DNA is TGTGCCAGCAGTACAACACTAGGCTTTTACAATGAGCAGTTCTTC. Protein: CASSTTLGFYNEQFF.

The chain couples TRBV25-1 to TRBJ1-1; D ambiguous. The CDR3 spans 12 residues. Germline values: CDR1 MGHDK, CDR2 SYGVNS. V was clipped by 3 bases and J by 5 bases, with 7 bases between them. In DNA, the CDR3 is TGTGCCAGCAGTGATCCGGGGACTGAAGCTTTCTTT. Residues: CASSDPGTEAFF.

The chain employs TRBV2 and TRBJ1-2, with 7 bases aligning to TRBD1. The CDR3 loop spans 15 amino acids. Germline loops: CDR1 SNHLY, CDR2 FYNNEI. Trimming cost V 0 bases and J 4 bases; bases outside gene matches: 5. The CDR3 nucleotides are TGTGCCAGCAGTGAAGCGCCAGGGACAGTCTATGGCTACACCTTC. Protein product: CASSEAPGTVYGYTF.

This sequence joins TRBV29-1 and TRBJ2-7, with 9 positions matching TRBD1. The CDR3 runs to 16 residues. V shed 2 bases, J shed 1 base, and the junction held 9 bases outside the gene matches. Germline V gene lookup returns CDR1 SQVTM and CDR2 ANQGSEA. CDR3 in DNA: TGCAGCGTTGAAATTGAGGGACAGGGAGGTTCCTACGAGCAGTACTTC. The encoded protein is CSVEIEGQGGSYEQYF.

V is TRBV28 and J is TRBJ1-3; the match to TRBD1 covers 8 bases. The CDR3 consists of 15 residues. The germline V gene encodes CDR1 MDHEN and CDR2 SYDVKM. The V and J ends lost 6 bases and 4 bases, in that order; junction bases with no gene match: 8. The CDR3 loop is CASREDRASGNTIYF. CDR3 nucleotide sequence: TGTGCCAGCAGAGAGGACAGGGCTAGCGGAAACACCATATATTTT.

This chain links TRBV7-6 with TRBJ2-5; D gene ambiguous. Germline V gene data show CDR1 as SGHVS and CDR2 as FNYEAQ. The CDR3 runs 12 residues. Trimming took 1 base from V and 3 from J, leaving 3 bases between them. CDR3 region: CASSLDKETQYF. CDR3 in DNA: TGTGCCAGCAGCTTAGATAAAGAGACCCAGTACTTC.

The table lists this clone with a few counts. The CDR3 reads CASSPGPSRDEQFF. The DNA for the CDR3 is TGCGCCAGCAGCCCTGGGCCCTCCCGGGATGAGCAGTTCTTC. The rearrangement uses TRBV5-1 and TRBJ2-1, with D unresolved. Trimming removed 4 bases from V and 8 bases from J, with 16 bases in between. This CDR3 is built from 14 residues. From germline, CDR1 is SGHRS and CDR2 YFSETQ.

Only a few counts were recorded for this clone. V is TRBV9 and J is TRBJ1-2; D possibly corresponds to TRBD1 (5 bases). V was shortened by 4 bases and J by 7 bases, with 20 bases between the two germline ends. The CDR3 covers 15 residues. CDR1 and CDR2 (germline): SGDLS, YYNGEE. The DNA for the CDR3 is TGTGCCAGCAGCTTGGGGGGAGGGTTAGGCTCTGGCTACACCTTC. It codes for CASSLGGGLGSGYTF.

A note on this clone: One end of the junction does not line up with germline, which may come from a read error. The J gene is TRBJ2-7, the V gene TRBV27; the D call may be TRBD1 or TRBD2 (6 bases each). Germline V gene sequence: CDR1 MNHEY, CDR2 SMNVEV (reference sequence). The length of the CDR3 is 12 residues. CDR3 in DNA: TGTGCCAGCGGCTGGGGGGCGCTGGCCATAGACTTC. It specifies CASGWGALAIDF.

This rearrangement joins TRBV9 to TRBJ2-1; 7 bases fit TRBD2. This CDR3 region has 15 residues. V shed 7 bases, J shed 9 bases, and the junction held 16 bases outside the gene matches. Germline V gene sequence: CDR1 SGDLS, CDR2 YYNGEE. The CDR3 region has the DNA TGTGCCAGCGGACTTCCGGGACTAACAATCAGTGAGCAGTTCTTC. It translates to CASGLPGLTISEQFF.

This chain uses TRBV28 with TRBJ2-1; the match to TRBD2 covers 10 bases. CDR1 is MDHEN, CDR2 SYDVKM, per germline. The junction had 6 bases not matched to a gene; V was cut back by 1 base and J by 3 bases. This CDR3 is 17 amino acids long. The CDR3 loop reads CASSLLSGRGIYNEQFF. The CDR3, as DNA: TGTGCCAGCAGTTTATTGAGCGGGAGGGGGATCTACAATGAGCAGTTCTTC.

The CDR3 region is CASSRASTDTQYF. The CDR3 region has the DNA TGTGCCAGCAGCAGAGCTAGCACAGATACGCAGTATTTT. The V gene is TRBV13, the J gene TRBJ2-3; D not certain. The germline gives CDR1 PRHDT, CDR2 FYEKMQ (reference sequence). The CDR3 has 13 residues. V lost 5 bases, J lost 0 bases, and 6 bases lay in between.

The chain combines TRBV29-1 with TRBJ2-7; unclear D gene. Germline loops: CDR1 SQVTM, CDR2 ANQGSEA. The V and J ends lost 5 bases and 0 bases respectively, with 11 bases between them. CDR3 length: 13 residues. The CDR3 here is CSVQTVDSYEQYF. The DNA for the CDR3 is TGCAGCGTTCAGACGGTGGACTCCTACGAGCAGTACTTC.

This clone came up a few times. The gene calls are TRBV6-1 and TRBJ2-3; D remains ambiguous. Germline V gene data show CDR1 as MNHNS and CDR2 as SASEGT. This CDR3 is 16 amino acids long. V lost 4 bases to trimming and J lost 2 bases, with 16 bases between them. CDR3 nucleotide sequence: TGTGCCAGCAGTGTCGAAGACACCCCTTTCACAGATACGCAGTATTTT. It specifies CASSVEDTPFTDTQYF.

The chain links TRBV15 to TRBJ2-3; TRBD2 agrees at 11 bases. V was pared by 8 bases and J by 0 bases, with 4 bases of the junction left unmatched. From germline, CDR1 is LNHNV and CDR2 YYDKDF (reference sequence). The length of the CDR3 is 15 residues. The CDR3 sequence is CATASGRSSTDTQYF. The CDR3 DNA reads as TGTGCCACCGCTAGCGGGAGGTCTAGCACAGATACGCAGTATTTT.

The table lists this clone with a count of one. The V and J genes are TRBV7-2 and TRBJ1-2; 10 nucleotides match TRBD1. The germline gives CDR1 SGHTA, CDR2 FQGNSA. Trimming took 5 bases from V and 0 from J; bases not matched to a gene: 6. The CDR3 has 16 residues. CDR3 sequence (DNA): TGTGCCAGCAGCCCGGGGACAGGGGTAGCTAACTATGGCTACACCTTC. Protein product: CASSPGTGVANYGYTF.

The chain is built from TRBV5-6 and TRBJ1-2; the match to TRBD1 covers 9 bases. The CDR3 is made up of 14 amino acids. Unmatched junction bases numbered 9, after V lost 4 bases and J lost 8 bases. The germline V gene encodes CDR1 SGHDT and CDR2 YYEEEE. The CDR3 bases are TGTGCCAGCAGCGGAACAGGGGGCCTAAGAGGCTACACCTTC. This sequence encodes CASSGTGGLRGYTF.

The genes are TRBV12-5 and TRBJ2-7; D gene unclear. Germline CDR1 and CDR2: LGHNT and FRNRAP. CDR3 length equals 13 residues. The V and J ends lost 1 base and 4 bases respectively, with 8 bases between them. CDR3 in DNA: TGTGCTAGTGGTTTGGACGACGGTTACGAGCAGTACTTC. Amino acids: CASGLDDGYEQYF.

This chain joins TRBV7-9 and TRBJ2-2; 11 bases line up with TRBD2. Germline V CDR1 and CDR2: SEHNR, FQNEAQ (reference sequence). The CDR3 consists of 18 residues. Trimming removed 5 bases from V and 7 bases from J; junction bases left unmatched: 15. CDR3 bases: TGTGCCAGCAGCCCTCCGACCACACTAGCGGGAGAACACGGGGAGCTGTTTTTT. It encodes CASSPPTTLAGEHGELFF.

This clone is labeled large. This chain links TRBV5-6 with TRBJ2-1; 8 nucleotides agree with TRBD2. The germline CDR1 and CDR2 sequences are SGHDT and YYEEEE. With 1 base clipped from V and 4 bases from J, the junction kept 1 base outside the gene matches. The CDR3 loop spans 14 amino acids. The CDR3: CASSLTSGYNEQFF. DNA for the CDR3: TGTGCCAGCAGCTTGACTAGCGGATACAATGAGCAGTTCTTC.

The chain has TRBV6-1 and TRBJ2-7, with unresolved D. The CDR3 has 13 residues. With 4 bases removed from V and 1 base from J, the gap between germline ends came to 8 bases. The germline CDR1 and CDR2 sequences are MNHNS and SASEGT. This chain's CDR3 is CASSVSRSYEQYF. For the CDR3, the DNA is TGTGCCAGCAGTGTAAGCCGTTCCTACGAGCAGTACTTC.

This chain connects TRBV5-6 to TRBJ2-7, with TRBD1 matching 8 bases. The CDR3 loop spans 12 amino acids. J was trimmed by 6 bases and V by 4 bases; bases with no gene match: 3. From germline, CDR1 is SGHDT and CDR2 YYEEEE. In nucleotides, the CDR3 is TGTGCCAGCAGCCAGGGGGCGGTCGAGCAGTACTTC. It yields the protein CASSQGAVEQYF.

The chain combines TRBV11-2 with TRBJ2-5, with TRBD2 as a possible D gene (6 bases). The CDR3 has 15 residues. The ends were cut back, 1 base at V and 5 bases at J, with 14 bases in the middle. Germline V CDR1 and CDR2: SGHAT, FQNNGV. CDR3 nucleotide sequence: TGTGCCAGCAGCTTAGGGCCAGGGAGGTTGGAGACCCAGTACTTC. This codes for CASSLGPGRLETQYF.

V gene TRBV10-3 combines with J gene TRBJ2-7, with D perhaps TRBD1 or TRBD2 (5 bases each). Trimming shortened V by 3 bases and J by 2 bases, and 8 bases separated the two germline ends. CDR1 ENHRY and CDR2 SYGVKD come from the germline V gene. This CDR3 has 13 amino acids. CDR3 amino acids: CAISDEGPYEQYF. Written as DNA, the CDR3 is TGTGCCATCAGTGACGAGGGGCCCTACGAGCAGTACTTC.

This chain joins TRBV7-2 and TRBJ1-5, with unresolved D. Germline V CDR1 and CDR2: SGHTA, FQGNSA. The CDR3 is 16 amino acids. The V gene lost 2 bases and the J gene lost 0 bases, with 11 bases spanning the gap. CDR3 loop: CASSLTLGYSNQPQHF. The CDR3 DNA reads as TGTGCCAGCAGCTTAACTTTGGGTTATAGCAATCAGCCCCAGCATTTT.

The chain has TRBV7-9 and TRBJ1-2; D possibly corresponds to TRBD1 (6 bases). Germline values: CDR1 SEHNR, CDR2 FQNEAQ (reference sequence). Deletions cut 5 bases from V and 9 bases from J, with 22 bases between. CDR3 size: 15 residues. CDR3 nucleotides: TGTGCCAGCAGCCAACCCGGGAGGGCAGGGGTGCGCTACACCTTC. Protein sequence: CASSQPGRAGVRYTF. Drawing the rest from reference TRBV7-9 and TRBJ1-2, the complete variable domain is DTGVSQNPRHKITKRGQNVTFRCDPISEHNRLYWYRQTLGQGPEFLTYFQNEAQLEKSRLLSDRFSAERPKGSFSTLEIQRTEQGDSAMYLCASSQPGRAGVRYTFGSGTRLTVV.